The 6 T cell receptor beta chains in this list originate from one sample, sequenced in a study of Graves' ophthalmopathy and Graves' hyperthyroidism. The TCR beta CDR3 regions underwent amplification from RNA transcripts. Following a first-round RT-PCR that used HTBI primers, a second-round multiplex PCR was carried out. TCRdb reprocessed the multiplex PCR reads with MiXCR, giving one entry per CDR3 protein. The sample lists about 1.2 million distinct CDR3 sequences; 36% were seen once. Sequences were obtained from peripheral blood or thyroid tissue (not recorded which). The receptors here all came from an adult man with Graves' hyperthyroidism.

This clonotype was seen at least ten times. The chain couples TRBV25-1 to TRBJ1-4; D is possibly TRBD1 (5 bases). V was trimmed by 5 bases and J by 8 bases, leaving 15 bases between them. The germline V gene has CDR1 MGHDK and CDR2 SYGVNS. This CDR3 has 14 residues. The CDR3 loop reads CASSTGGEGEKLFF. As DNA, the CDR3 is TGTGCCAGCAGTACAGGTGGAGAGGGGGAAAAACTGTTTTTT.

The table lists this clonotype with a few counts. This chain joins TRBV5-5 and TRBJ2-7; 8 bases are shared with TRBD2. The germline V gene encodes CDR1 SGHKS and CDR2 YYEKEE (reference sequence). The CDR3 length is 14 residues. The V segment lost 3 bases and the J segment 4 bases; nucleotides outside the gene matches: 6. In nucleotides, the CDR3 is TGTGCCAGCAGCTCACGCGGGACTAGGTACGAGCAGTACTTC. This sequence encodes CASSSRGTRYEQYF.

This clonotype was observed at least ten times. The chain combines TRBV29-1 with TRBJ1-1; 7 bases line up with TRBD1. The junction had 12 bases not matched to a gene; V was cut back by 6 bases and J by 5 bases. The CDR3 is made up of 14 amino acids. Looked up from germline, CDR1 is SQVTM and CDR2 is ANQGSEA. The CDR3 sequence is CSVVSTGVQTEAFF. The CDR3, as DNA: TGCAGCGTCGTGAGTACAGGGGTTCAGACTGAAGCTTTCTTT.

The chain links TRBV28 to TRBJ1-1; D is possibly TRBD1 (5 bases). Germline-derived CDR1 and CDR2 are MDHEN and SYDVKM. V shed 3 bases and J shed 5 bases, with 19 bases lying between them. CDR3 length: 16 amino acids. The CDR3 DNA follows: TGTGCCAGCAGTTTCGATACCCGGTTGGGGGGAACTGAAGCTTTCTTT. The encoded protein is CASSFDTRLGGTEAFF. Full variable domain (missing parts from reference TRBV28 and TRBJ1-1): DVKVTQSSRYLVKRTGEKVFLECVQDMDHENMFWYRQDPGLGLRLIYFSYDVKMKEKGDIPEGYSVSREKKERFSLILESASTNQTSMYLCASSFDTRLGGTEAFFGQGTRLTVV.

This clonotype was recorded at least ten times. The chain has TRBV29-1 and TRBJ2-5, with 15 nucleotides matching TRBD2. J gave up 5 bases and V 4 bases, and 5 bases lay outside the gene matches. CDR3 size: 15 residues. The germline V gene encodes CDR1 SQVTM and CDR2 ANQGSEA. CDR3 protein: CSVVRTSGRGETQYF. CDR3 DNA: TGCAGCGTTGTCCGGACTAGCGGGAGGGGGGAGACCCAGTACTTC.

The chain couples TRBV24-1 to TRBJ1-6; 8 bases map to TRBD1. V trimming: 4 bases; J trimming: 5 bases; junction bases outside the gene matches: 3. Germline-derived CDR1 and CDR2 are KGHDR and SFDVKD. The CDR3 totals 15 residues. In DNA form, the CDR3 reads TGTGCCACCAGTGACGGACAGGGCAATAATTCACCCCTCCACTTT. Residues: CATSDGQGNNSPLHF.